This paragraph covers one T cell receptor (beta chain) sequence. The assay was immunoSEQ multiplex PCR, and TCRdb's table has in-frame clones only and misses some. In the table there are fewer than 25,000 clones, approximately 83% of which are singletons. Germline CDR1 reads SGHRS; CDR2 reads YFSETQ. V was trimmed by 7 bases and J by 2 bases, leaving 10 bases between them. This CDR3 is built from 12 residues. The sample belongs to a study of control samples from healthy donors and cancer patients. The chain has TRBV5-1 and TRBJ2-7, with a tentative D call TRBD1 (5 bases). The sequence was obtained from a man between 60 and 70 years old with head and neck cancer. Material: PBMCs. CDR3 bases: TGCGCCAGCCGTCAGGGTCCCTACGAGCAGTACTTC. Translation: CASRQGPYEQYF.